The rows below give T cell receptor beta chains drawn from one sample of a study of Graves' ophthalmopathy and Graves' hyperthyroidism. A single record per CDR3 protein comes from TCRdb applying MiXCR to the multiplex PCR reads. The sample records 740,000 or so distinct CDR3 sequences, around 40% being singletons. Sample: peripheral blood. All receptors derive from an adult man with Graves' ophthalmopathy. CDR3s include the opening cysteine and the closing phenylalanine or tryptophan. The D gene is left open where the match is weak. Clone size appears in some rows only: once, few, many, or a class for an expanded clone.

V gene	clone size	J gene	D gene	CDR3 DNA	CDR3 protein
TRBV5-1	few	TRBJ1-6	-	TGCGCCAGCAGCTTGGTCCCGGGCTCGGGGAATTCACCCCTCCACTTT	CASSLVPGSGNSPLHF
TRBV7-9	-	TRBJ1-4	-	TGTGCCAGCAGCTTAGAGAGGCAGGGGTGGTCAGCTAATGAAAAACTGTTTTTT	CASSLERQGWSANEKLFF
TRBV7-3	-	TRBJ2-7	-	TGTGCCAGCAGCCAAGTCCACAAGAGCTCCTACGAGCAGTACTTC	CASSQVHKSSYEQYF
TRBV4-1	few	TRBJ2-7	TRBD2	TGCGCCAGCAGCCGAGGACTAGCGGGAGACTACGAGCAGTACTTC	CASSRGLAGDYEQYF
TRBV7-2	-	TRBJ1-1	TRBD1	TGTGCCAGCAGTAGACAGGGGCCATCAGGTTCCGGTGAAGCTTTCTTT	CASSRQGPSGSGEAFF
TRBV6-5	few	TRBJ1-2	-	TGTGCCAGCAGTTCGCGGACGGAGAGATATGGCTACACCTTC	CASSSRTERYGYTF
TRBV15	-	TRBJ1-2	-	TGTGCCACCAGCAGGGGGTATCATGGCTACACCTTC	CATSRGYHGYTF
TRBV10-1	many	TRBJ1-5	-	TGCGCCAGCACCTCGCGGGGACGAGGCAATCAGCCCCAGCATTTT	CASTSRGRGNQPQHF
TRBV25-1	-	TRBJ2-5	TRBD1	TGTGCCAGCAGTGAATGGGGGACAGGGTTAAGAGAGACCCAGTACTTC	CASSEWGTGLRETQYF
TRBV6-1	-	TRBJ2-7	TRBD1	TGTGCCAGCAGAGACCAGGGACAGTCCCTCTACGAGCAGTACTTC	CASRDQGQSLYEQYF
TRBV10-3	many	TRBJ1-2	TRBD1	TGTGCCAGCGGATCCCGGGACAGGGGATTTGGCTACACCTTC	CASGSRDRGFGYTF
TRBV24-1	-	TRBJ1-5	-	TGTGCCACCAGCGAGACAGAATGGAACACCGGGGATCAGCCCCAGCATTTT	CATSETEWNTGDQPQHF
TRBV7-2	many	TRBJ1-1	-	TGTGCCAGCAGCGTAACCGGTCAAGCTTTCTTT	CASSVTGQAFF
TRBV5-1	-	TRBJ1-1	TRBD1	TGCGCCAGCAGCTTGGCCGGGCAGGGGGCGGCTACAGCTTTCTTT	CASSLAGQGAATAFF
TRBV6-6	many	TRBJ1-5	-	TGTGCCAGCAACCTACGGGGCAGCAATCAGCCCCAGCATTTT	CASNLRGSNQPQHF
TRBV12-3/TRBV12-4	many	TRBJ1-1	-	TGTGCCAGCAGCGGCGGACAGAAGTGGTCAGCTTTCTTT	CASSGGQKWSAFF
TRBV20-1	many	TRBJ1-6	TRBD1	TGCAGTGCTAGGAGGACAGGGCCTAATTCACCCCTCCACTTT	CSARRTGPNSPLHF
TRBV10-2	-	TRBJ1-1	-	TGTGCCAGCAGTTTAAAGGGGGGCCAAGCCTCTGAAGCTTTCTTT	CASSLKGGQASEAFF
TRBV7-9	-	TRBJ1-4	TRBD1	TGCGCCAGCAGCCAAGATTGGCGGGACAGGGGGAATGAAAAACTGTTTTTT	CASSQDWRDRGNEKLFF
TRBV7-9	few	TRBJ1-3	-	TGTGCCAGCACCTTCGGGAACACCATATATTTT	CASTFGNTIYF
TRBV29-1	-	TRBJ1-1	-	TGCAGCGTAGGGGGGCGGGCCACTGAAGCTTTCTTT	CSVGGRATEAFF
TRBV25-1	-	TRBJ2-2	-	TGTGCCAGCAGCCAGGTATCCCCCAACACCGGGGAGCTGTTTTTT	CASSQVSPNTGELFF
TRBV2	many	TRBJ2-5	TRBD2	TGTGCCAGCAGTTATTTAGCGGGAGCGGGGGAGACCCAGTACTTC	CASSYLAGAGETQYF
TRBV7-9	many	TRBJ2-7	TRBD1	TGTGCCAGCAGTGTGACAGGGGGTGGCGACGAGCAGTACTTC	CASSVTGGGDEQYF
TRBV20-1	many	TRBJ2-5	TRBD1	TGCAGTGCTAGCCGGGACAGTGGAAGCGGGACCCAGTACTTC	CSASRDSGSGTQYF
TRBV7-9	-	TRBJ2-3	-	TGTGCCAGCAGCTTATGGAAGAGTACAGATACGCAGTATTTT	CASSLWKSTDTQYF
TRBV29-1	many	TRBJ2-5	TRBD1	TGCAGCGTAGGCACACGAGAGGGACAGGGGGCCGAGACCCAGTACTTC	CSVGTREGQGAETQYF
TRBV10-3	once	TRBJ1-1	TRBD1	TGTGCCATCAGTGAGTCCGGTGGACAGGGCGGCGGAACGACTGAAGCTTTCTTT	CAISESGGQGGGTTEAFF
TRBV29-1	-	TRBJ1-1	TRBD1	TGCAGCACGCGGACAGGGGGAAATACTGAAGCTTTCTTT	CSTRTGGNTEAFF
TRBV7-9	-	TRBJ2-7	TRBD1	TGTGCCAGCAGCCAACAGGGGCGCCTACTAATCTACGAGCAGTACTTC	CASSQQGRLLIYEQYF
TRBV20-1	-	TRBJ2-6	-	TGCAGTGCTAGCCAGGGGGCCAACGTCCTGACTTTC	CSASQGANVLTF
TRBV6-5	few	TRBJ1-6	-	TGTGCCAGCAGTACGCCCAACGGGCCGGACTCACCCCTCCACTTT	CASSTPNGPDSPLHF
TRBV10-3	many	TRBJ1-3	TRBD1	TGTGCCATCAGTGTTCGGACAGGTGACTCTGGAAACACCATATATTTT	CAISVRTGDSGNTIYF
TRBV10-3	few	TRBJ2-5	-	TGTGCCAGCAGTTACTCTGGGGCCTGGGGGGAGACCCAGTACTTC	CASSYSGAWGETQYF
TRBV2	few	TRBJ2-7	-	TGTGCCAGCACCACGACTAGGGAAGAGCAGTACTTC	CASTTTREEQYF
TRBV6-5	-	TRBJ1-1	-	TGTGCCAGCAGTTACGGTCGGGGCATCACTGAAGCTTTCTTT	CASSYGRGITEAFF
TRBV6-6	-	TRBJ2-7	TRBD2	TGTGCCAGCAGTTACCTACTAGCGACGGGGGGCGAGCAGTACTTC	CASSYLLATGGEQYF
TRBV19	-	TRBJ1-5	-	TGTGCCAGTCCGACAGCAAGCAATCAGCCCCAGCATTTT	CASPTASNQPQHF
TRBV7-6	-	TRBJ2-5	-	TGTGCCAGCAGCTTATCCGGGAGTTACGGGGAGACCCAGTACTTC	CASSLSGSYGETQYF
TRBV5-1	-	TRBJ2-6	-	TGCGCCAGCAGCTTGGGTCTTGGGACCAACGTCCTGACTTTC	CASSLGLGTNVLTF
TRBV20-1	-	TRBJ2-5	TRBD2	TGCAGTGTTGCCCTAGGACTAGAGGGAGAGACCCAGTACTTC	CSVALGLEGETQYF
TRBV7-2	-	TRBJ1-1	TRBD1	TGTGCCAGCAGCTTTGGTCCCAGGACAGGGAGGAACACTGAAGCTTTCTTT	CASSFGPRTGRNTEAFF
TRBV20-1	-	TRBJ1-6	TRBD1	TGCAGTGCAGTGCCGGGACAGGGGACAAATTCACCCCTCCACTTT	CSAVPGQGTNSPLHF
TRBV10-3	-	TRBJ1-2	TRBD1	TGTGCCAGCAGTTACCAGCGACAGGGTGACTATGGCTACACCTTC	CASSYQRQGDYGYTF
TRBV7-9	few	TRBJ2-7	TRBD1	TGCGCCAGCAGCCAAGAAGCAGGGGGCTACGAGCAGTACTTC	CASSQEAGGYEQYF